These T cell receptor beta chains were read from a single sample in a study of shared clonotypes between healthy human individuals. Assay used: immunoSEQ multiplex PCR; TCRdb lists only in-frame clones, some missing. The sample carries about 1 million clones, 75% recorded once. Specimen: memory CD4+ T cells sorted from blood. The source is a man between 18 and 29 years old in good health. Each CDR3 is given with its conserved first and last residue. D genes are given only for firm matches. Expanded clones are given a class, and other clones once, few, many or no size at all.

TRBD2 | TRBJ2-5 | NA | TRBV5-1 | TGCGCCAGCAGCCCAACCAGGACTAGCGGGGAGACCCAGTACTTC | CASSPTRTSGETQYF
NA | TRBJ2-7 | few | TRBV5-6 | TGTGCCAGCAGCTTGGGCAGGGTCAAAGGCGAGCAGTACTTC | CASSLGRVKGEQYF
NA | TRBJ2-1 | many | TRBV6-1 | TGTGCCAGCAGCCTCGCGAGAATGAGTGAGCAGTTCTTC | CASSLARMSEQFF
NA | TRBJ1-6 | NA | TRBV2 | TGTGCCAGCAGAGAGGGCCTTGGAGGGAATTCACCCCTCCACTTT | CASREGLGGNSPLHF
NA | TRBJ2-3 | NA | TRBV25-1 | TGTGCCAGCAGGGAGGGTTGGGGTACAGATACGCAGTATTTT | CASREGWGTDTQYF
NA | TRBJ1-1 | few | TRBV19 | TGTGCCAGTAGTCACCAGAGAGCCGGGACAGAAGCTTTCTTT | CASSHQRAGTEAFF
TRBD1 | TRBJ1-1 | NA | TRBV10-3 | TGTGCCATCAGCGACAGGGGGGGGAACACTGAAGCTTTCTTT | CAISDRGGNTEAFF
NA | TRBJ1-2 | NA | TRBV30 | TGTGCCTGGAGTACAGGGATAGGAGCTAACTATGGCTACACCTTC | CAWSTGIGANYGYTF
NA | TRBJ1-4 | NA | TRBV4-3 | TGCGCCAGCAGCCAAGATCAAAGGGGTGAAAAACTGTTTTTT | CASSQDQRGEKLFF
TRBD2 | TRBJ2-7 | few | TRBV6-5 | TGTGCCAGCACTAGCGGGGACAGAAAGCAGTACTTC | CASTSGDRKQYF
TRBD1 | TRBJ2-7 | NA | TRBV5-1 | TGCGCCAGCAGCATCTCAGGGACAGGGGGCTACGAGCAGTACTTC | CASSISGTGGYEQYF
TRBD1 | TRBJ1-1 | NA | TRBV14 | TGTGCCAGCAGCCGGGGACAGGGAAACATGAACACTGAAGCTTTCTTT | CASSRGQGNMNTEAFF
NA | TRBJ1-2 | NA | TRBV5-1 | TGCGCCAGCAGCTCCGACAGTAACTATGGCTACACCTTC | CASSSDSNYGYTF
TRBD2 | TRBJ2-3 | once | TRBV5-4 | TGTGCCAGCAGCTTGGCGGGGGGGGGCCCAGATACGCAGTATTTT | CASSLAGGGPDTQYF
NA | TRBJ2-3 | NA | TRBV7-2 | TGTGCCAGCAGCTTAGCGGGTCCAACCTTCCGGGGAGATACGCAGTATTTT | CASSLAGPTFRGDTQYF
NA | TRBJ2-7 | NA | TRBV6-6 | TGTGCCAGCAGTTACGCAGCCGGGACCCTAGCCTACGAGCAGTACTTC | CASSYAAGTLAYEQYF
NA | TRBJ1-3 | NA | TRBV6-1 | TGTGCCAGCAGTGAATTAAGCGGGTCTTCTGGAAACACCATATATTTT | CASSELSGSSGNTIYF
TRBD1 | TRBJ1-3 | NA | TRBV30 | TGTGCCTGGGAGAGCAGGGGGGTTGCTGGAAACACCATATATTTT | CAWESRGVAGNTIYF
NA | TRBJ2-7 | NA | TRBV11-2 | TGTGCCAGCAGCTTCGGACAGCTGAGAGGATCCTACGAGCAGTACTTC | CASSFGQLRGSYEQYF
NA | TRBJ1-2 | few | TRBV19 | TGTGCCAGCCAACACCCGCAAAATAACTATGGCTACACCTTC | CASQHPQNNYGYTF
TRBD1 | TRBJ2-7 | once | TRBV5-6 | TGTGCCAGCAGCTTGGCGACAGGGGGCTCCTACGAGCAGTACTTC | CASSLATGGSYEQYF
NA | TRBJ2-5 | NA | TRBV5-8 | TGTGCCAGCAGCTTGGTTGGCAGCCAAGAGACCCAGTACTTC | CASSLVGSQETQYF
NA | TRBJ2-7 | NA | TRBV5-6 | TGTGCCAGCAGCTTGGCTAGGGGGTTGTACGAGCAGTACTTC | CASSLARGLYEQYF
NA | TRBJ1-1 | many | TRBV19 | TGTGCCAGTTCTAGGCCGGAAAACTCTATGAACACTGAAGCTTTCTTT | CASSRPENSMNTEAFF
NA | TRBJ2-7 | once | TRBV23-1 | TGCGCCAGCAGTCAATCGGGCGAGCAGTACTTC | CASSQSGEQYF
NA | TRBJ1-2 | NA | TRBV5-4 | TGTGCCAGCAGCATACAACCGGGCCCCCTTTATGGCTACACCTTC | CASSIQPGPLYGYTF
TRBD1 | TRBJ1-1 | NA | TRBV6-6 | TGTGCCAGCAGTATACAGGGGTTGGCGAACACTGAAGCTTTCTTT | CASSIQGLANTEAFF
TRBD1 | TRBJ1-1 | NA | TRBV2 | TGTGCCAGCACCAGGACAGGGATGAACACTGAAGCTTTCTTT | CASTRTGMNTEAFF
NA | TRBJ2-3 | once | TRBV7-9 | TGTGCCAGCAGCCCATTCACAGATACGCAGTATTTT | CASSPFTDTQYF
TRBD1 | TRBJ1-6 | NA | TRBV7-9 | TGTGCCAGCAGCCGAGACAGGGCCCATTCACCCCTCCACTTT | CASSRDRAHSPLHF
TRBD1 | TRBJ1-2 | NA | TRBV9 | TGTGCCAGCAGCGTAAGAGGGTCCTCAGGGGGCAGCTATGGCTACACCTTC | CASSVRGSSGGSYGYTF
TRBD1 | TRBJ2-1 | few | TRBV7-9 | TGTGCCAGCAGCTCCCGACAGGGGGCTAACAATGAGCAGTTCTTC | CASSSRQGANNEQFF
NA | TRBJ1-4 | once | TRBV6-1 | TGTGCCAGCAGTGGGCGGTACTGGGAAAAACTGTTTTTT | CASSGRYWEKLFF
NA | TRBJ1-5 | NA | TRBV28 | TGTGCCAGCAGTTTTGGTAGCAATCAGCCCCAGCATTTT | CASSFGSNQPQHF
NA | TRBJ1-2 | NA | TRBV6-6 | TGTGCCAGCCGAACAGGGCCTTATGGCTACACCTTC | CASRTGPYGYTF
NA | TRBJ2-3 | once | TRBV7-2 | TGTGCCAGCAGCTTAGGGCTCTCGAAAGATACGCAGTATTTT | CASSLGLSKDTQYF
TRBD1 | TRBJ2-7 | NA | TRBV19 | TGTGCCCCCAGTAGTTCAGGGGGAGAGAACGAGCAGTACTTC | CAPSSSGGENEQYF
NA | TRBJ2-3 | NA | TRBV7-9 | TGTGCCAGCAGCTTCGGGACTGACCGTGATACGCAGTATTTT | CASSFGTDRDTQYF
TRBD1 | TRBJ1-4 | NA | TRBV6-1 | TGTGCCAGCACCCCCGGGGGGACAGGGAGGTTTTTT | CASTPGGTGRFF
TRBD1 | TRBJ2-7 | NA | TRBV5-1 | TGCGCCAGCAGACCGGGACAGGGTTCCTACGAGCAGTACTTC | CASRPGQGSYEQYF
NA | TRBJ1-2 | NA | TRBV30 | TGTGCCTGGGCGACCGCGCGTGGCTATGGCTACACCTTC | CAWATARGYGYTF
NA | TRBJ2-7 | NA | TRBV7-2 | TGTGCCAGCAGCCCAATACCGGGACTGAGCTCCTACGAGCAGTACTTC | CASSPIPGLSSYEQYF
NA | TRBJ2-7 | NA | TRBV5-6 | TGTGCCAGCAGAGAACGGGGAGTGTACGAGCAGTACTTC | CASRERGVYEQYF
NA | TRBJ2-7 | NA | TRBV15 | TGTGCCACCAGCAGCGCAGGGACGAGCTCCTACGAGCAGTACTTC | CATSSAGTSSYEQYF
NA | TRBJ1-6 | once | TRBV2 | TGTGCCAGCAGTCAACGGGGGTTTGATTCACCCCTCCACTTT | CASSQRGFDSPLHF
TRBD2 | TRBJ2-2 | NA | TRBV14 | TGTGCCAGCAGCATTCGACTAGCGGGAGGGACCGGGGAGCTGTTTTTT | CASSIRLAGGTGELFF
TRBD1 | TRBJ1-5 | NA | TRBV29-1 | TGCAGCGTAGGACAGGGGTCGGGCAATCAGCCCCAGCATTTT | CSVGQGSGNQPQHF
NA | TRBJ2-1 | few | TRBV28 | TGTGCCAGCAGTTTAATGACGAGCTCCTACAATGAGCAGTTCTTC | CASSLMTSSYNEQFF
TRBD1 | TRBJ2-3 | NA | TRBV7-6 | TGTGCCAGCAGCTCTAAGCGCCCAGGGGGCGCTGGCACAGATACGCAGTATTTT | CASSSKRPGGAGTDTQYF
TRBD2 | TRBJ2-7 | once | TRBV18 | TGTGCCAGCTCACCACAAGCGGGACCCTCCTACGAGCAGTACTTC | CASSPQAGPSYEQYF
TRBD2 | TRBJ2-7 | few | TRBV9 | TGTGCCAGCAGCGTAGGGGAGGGAGCGAACTACGAGCAGTACTTC | CASSVGEGANYEQYF
NA | TRBJ2-1 | once | TRBV10-1 | TGCGCCAGCAGTGCTGCGAATCGAGACTACAATGAGCAGTTCTTC | CASSAANRDYNEQFF
NA | TRBJ2-3 | once | TRBV7-2 | TGTGCCAGCAGCTCCCCCGGGGGCCTCGGGGGTACGCAGTATTTT | CASSSPGGLGGTQYF
NA | TRBJ2-5 | NA | TRBV28 | TGTGCCAGCAGTAGAGCCAAAGAGACCCAGTACTTC | CASSRAKETQYF
NA | TRBJ2-5 | NA | TRBV5-4 | TGTGCCAGCAGCTTGGTGGGGGGGCCGGAGACCCAGTACTTC | CASSLVGGPETQYF
NA | TRBJ2-5 | few | TRBV4-3 | TGCGCCAGCAGCCAAGTCGGGCAGGGGGGGACCCAGTACTTC | CASSQVGQGGTQYF
NA | TRBJ1-1 | NA | TRBV10-3 | TGTGCCATCAGTGAGTCGGTCTCCGCAGGCTCGAACACTGAAGCTTTCTTT | CAISESVSAGSNTEAFF
NA | TRBJ2-7 | NA | TRBV6-1 | TGTGCCAGCAGGGGGGTACACGAGCAGTACTTC | CASRGVHEQYF
NA | TRBJ2-1 | NA | TRBV2 | TGTGCCAGCAGGGCAGGGGGGGCCTACAATGAGCAGTTCTTC | CASRAGGAYNEQFF